These 19 T cell receptor beta chains share one sample of origin, sequenced in a study of T cells after yellow fever vaccination. TCRdb independently ran MiXCR on the 5' RACE reads; one entry per CDR3 protein. Among roughly 340,000 distinct CDR3 sequences listed, 3% to 4.5% were seen once. The material sequenced was PBMCs, taken 5 days after the yellow fever booster vaccination. These receptors were collected from a man between 18 and 29 years old who received the YFV17D yellow fever vaccine.

The rearrangement joins TRBV29-1 to TRBJ2-1; D gene unclear. Germline CDR1 is SQVTM and CDR2 is ANQGSEA. V was cut by 4 bases and J by 4 bases, with 14 bases left in between. CDR3 length: 14 amino acids. CDR3 sequence: CSVVGLTGYNEQFF. As DNA, the CDR3 is TGCAGCGTTGTAGGGCTTACTGGTTACAATGAGCAGTTCTTC.

In this sample, this clonotype turned up many times. This chain connects TRBV7-2 to TRBJ2-1; TRBD1 aligns across 8 bases. The CDR3 is 14 residues long. The V segment lost 3 bases and the J segment 7 bases; nucleotides outside the gene matches: 5. The germline V gene has CDR1 SGHTA and CDR2 FQGNSA. CDR3 protein: CASSFDRGGNEQFF. As DNA, the CDR3 is TGTGCCAGCAGCTTTGACAGGGGTGGGAATGAGCAGTTCTTC.

This chain connects TRBV6-6 to TRBJ1-2, with D possibly being TRBD1 (6 bases). This CDR3 spans 13 amino acids. V lost 6 bases to trimming and J lost 4 bases, with 12 bases between them. Germline V CDR1 and CDR2: MNHNY, SVGAGI (reference sequence). This CDR3 reads CASREQGIYGYTF. The CDR3 DNA follows: TGTGCCAGCAGAGAACAGGGAATCTATGGCTACACCTTC.

This clonotype was detected only a few times. V and J are TRBV4-1 and TRBJ1-1, with 7 positions matching TRBD1. The CDR3 is 15 residues long. Germline CDR1 is MGHRA and CDR2 is YSYEKL. Trimming took 3 bases from V and 0 from J; bases not matched to a gene: 4. The CDR3 sequence is CASSHPGGLNTEAFF. The CDR3, as DNA: TGCGCCAGCAGCCACCCAGGGGGTTTGAACACTGAAGCTTTCTTT.

The CDR3 spells CSARGSWTGNQPQHF. CDR3 DNA: TGCAGTGCTAGAGGGTCTTGGACAGGGAATCAGCCCCAGCATTTT. V usage is TRBV20-1 and J usage is TRBJ1-5; 8 bases are shared with TRBD1. The CDR3 is 15 residues long. Germline V gene sequence: CDR1 DFQATT, CDR2 SNEGSKA (reference sequence). J was trimmed by 4 bases and V by 1 base; bases with no gene match: 6.

Ten or more counts support this clonotype. This sequence joins TRBV10-2 and TRBJ1-2, with TRBD1 as a possible D gene (5 bases). Germline V gives CDR1 WSHSY, CDR2 SAAADI. The germline V and J ends were trimmed by 3 bases and 8 bases, with 10 bases remaining between them. The CDR3 consists of 12 residues. CDR3 DNA: TGCGCCAGCAGTGAAGGGGAATGGGGCTACACCTTC. Protein product: CASSEGEWGYTF.

There are a few counts of this clonotype. This chain uses TRBV12-3 or TRBV12-4 with TRBJ2-5, with D perhaps matching TRBD2 (6 bases). The CDR3 extends over 15 amino acids. Trimming pared 7 bases from V and 0 bases from J, leaving 15 bases between. CDR3 amino acids: CASTSLRDDQETQYF. The CDR3 DNA is TGTGCCAGCACCTCCTTGCGGGACGACCAAGAGACCCAGTACTTC.

V gene TRBV3-1 combines with J gene TRBJ2-7; D is unresolved. Germline CDR1 is LGHDT and CDR2 is YNNKEL (reference sequence). The CDR3 has 14 residues. Trimming took off 6 bases at V and 2 bases at J, with 14 bases between the two ends. The CDR3 DNA is TGTGCCAGCAGTCCAAGTATAGGCCCCTACGAGCAGTACGTC. Protein: CASSPSIGPYEQYV.

In its sample, this clonotype was seen many times. This chain connects TRBV5-6 to TRBJ1-1; D is undetermined. The CDR3 spans 13 residues. Between the trimmed V and J ends, which lost 2 bases and 9 bases, there was a span of 14 bases. Germline V gene sequence: CDR1 SGHDT, CDR2 YYEEEE. Here the CDR3 reads CASSFVTVGQAFF. The CDR3 nucleotides are TGTGCCAGCAGCTTCGTGACCGTGGGCCAAGCTTTCTTT.

The rearrangement uses TRBV12-3 or TRBV12-4 and TRBJ1-5, with D unresolved. The V end lost 8 bases, the J end lost 5 bases, and 10 bases lay between the germline ends. The CDR3 runs 12 residues. The DNA of the CDR3 is TGTGCCAGCGGGCTAGTCGATCAGCCCCAGCATTTT. Encoded protein: CASGLVDQPQHF.

In its sample, this clonotype was seen a few times. The chain has TRBV6-1 and TRBJ1-1; TRBD1 is a possible D gene (6 bases). V lost 4 bases to trimming and J lost 1 base, with 16 bases between them. CDR3 length: 16 residues. CDR1 is MNHNS, CDR2 SASEGT, per germline. CDR3 DNA sequence: TGTGCCAGCAGTGCGGGGGGCACAATAGGGAACACTGAAGCTTTCTTT. It translates to CASSAGGTIGNTEAFF.

This chain joins TRBV5-5 and TRBJ2-2; D possibly corresponds to TRBD1 (6 bases). The CDR3 spans 16 residues. Deletions cut 1 base from V and 1 base from J, with 11 bases between. Germline CDR1 and CDR2: SGHKS and YYEKEE (reference sequence). CDR3 nucleotides: TGTGCCAGCAGCTTGATGCGGACAGTGAACACCGGGGAGCTGTTTTTT. Amino acids: CASSLMRTVNTGELFF.

The table lists this clonotype with a few counts. V and J are TRBV6-5 and TRBJ2-3, with 11 bases that match TRBD2. The CDR3 covers 15 residues. Trimming cost V 6 bases and J 2 bases; bases outside gene matches: 4. The germline V gene encodes CDR1 MNHEY and CDR2 SVGAGI. DNA for the CDR3: TGTGCCAGCAGCAGTAGCGGGGGGGACACAGATACGCAGTATTTT. It is translated as CASSSSGGDTDTQYF.

The J gene is TRBJ2-5, the V gene TRBV4-3; no definite D call. Germline values: CDR1 LGHNA, CDR2 YSLEER. V lost 1 base and J 5 bases, leaving 8 bases between the germline ends. The CDR3 runs 13 residues. The CDR3 spells CASSQVLGETQYF. The DNA for the CDR3 is TGCGCCAGCAGCCAAGTATTGGGGGAGACCCAGTACTTC.

This clonotype has more than one count but fewer than ten. This rearrangement joins TRBV5-1 to TRBJ1-2; 7 positions match TRBD1. The V segment lost 5 bases and the J segment 4 bases; nucleotides outside the gene matches: 8. Per the germline V gene, CDR1 is SGHRS and CDR2 is YFSETQ. The CDR3 spans 14 residues. CDR3 in amino acids: CASRMTGSGYGYTF. CDR3 bases: TGCGCCAGCAGAATGACAGGGAGCGGCTATGGCTACACCTTC.

This clonotype was found many times. The V gene is TRBV4-1, the J gene TRBJ2-5; 7 bases match TRBD2. With V trimmed by 5 bases and J by 1 base, 10 bases remained unmatched. The CDR3 extends over 16 amino acids. Germline CDR1 and CDR2: MGHRA and YSYEKL. CDR3 sequence: CASSASTSGIQETQYF. In DNA, the CDR3 is TGCGCCAGCAGCGCTTCCACCAGCGGGATCCAAGAGACCCAGTACTTC.

V and J are TRBV2 and TRBJ2-2; possible D gene TRBD1, 5 bases. The V end lost 1 base, the J end lost 0 bases, and 6 bases lay between the germline ends. The germline V gene has CDR1 SNHLY and CDR2 FYNNEI. The CDR3 contains 15 residues. In nucleotides, the CDR3 is TGTGCCAGCAGTGAAGAACAGGCGAACACCGGGGAGCTGTTTTTT. It translates to CASSEEQANTGELFF.

This clonotype was recorded at least ten times. This chain connects TRBV4-1 to TRBJ2-3; 7 bases agree with TRBD1. The CDR3 has 15 residues. The V segment lost 4 bases and the J segment 4 bases; nucleotides outside the gene matches: 8. Germline CDR1 and CDR2: MGHRA and YSYEKL. The CDR3 region has the DNA TGCGCCAGCAGCCGTCCCGGGACAGTTTCAGATACGCAGTATTTT. Its translation is CASSRPGTVSDTQYF.

At least ten counts were recorded for this clonotype. The chain joins TRBV11-2 to TRBJ2-7, with D perhaps given as TRBD1 or TRBD2 (6 bases each). The CDR3 contains 15 residues. V was cut by 5 bases and J by 3 bases, with 17 bases left in between. Germline assignment: CDR1 SGHAT and CDR2 FQNNGV. The CDR3 spells CASSGGSQGYYEQYF. As DNA, the CDR3 is TGTGCCAGCAGCGGGGGGTCACAGGGATACTACGAGCAGTACTTC.